Following are 8 T cell receptor beta chains from one sample sequenced in a study of blood T cell repertoires in COVID-19. Clones were read by immunoSEQ multiplex PCR, and TCRdb kept only the in-frame ones, dropping some. Among about 71,000 clones listed, 85% to 90% were seen once. The material sequenced was peripheral blood. All receptors derive from a middle-aged man with active COVID-19.

The chain uses TRBV14 and TRBJ2-1, with a possible D match to TRBD2 (7 bases). Per germline, CDR1 SGHDN and CDR2 FVKESK. Between the trimmed V and J ends, which lost 0 bases and 3 bases, there was a span of 15 bases. The CDR3 totals 17 residues. CDR3 DNA: TGTGCCAGCAGCCAAGATTACCGCGGGGGCCGCTACAATGAGCAGTTCTTC. Translation: CASSQDYRGGRYNEQFF.

In nucleotides, the CDR3 is TGTGCCATCAGTGAGAGTAGCGGGGGGCCCGCGGAGCAGTTCTTC. It translates to CAISESSGGPAEQFF. The V and J genes are TRBV10-3 and TRBJ2-1; 10 bases map to TRBD2. Germline lookup yields CDR1 ENHRY and CDR2 SYGVKD. J gave up 10 bases and V 2 bases, and 8 bases lay outside the gene matches. The CDR3 contains 15 residues.

The V and J genes are TRBV12-3 or TRBV12-4 and TRBJ2-7, with D possibly being TRBD2 (5 bases). V was pared by 5 bases and J by 5 bases, with 10 bases between. The CDR3 extends over 12 amino acids. DNA for the CDR3: TGTGCCAGCAGTCCCACCGGGGACGAGCAGTACTTC. Protein: CASSPTGDEQYF.

This chain connects TRBV28 to TRBJ1-5; TRBD1 matches at 10 bases. Trimming at V came to 7 bases and at J to 4 bases, leaving 13 bases not matched to a gene. The CDR3 covers 17 residues. Per germline, CDR1 MDHEN and CDR2 SYDVKM. The CDR3 region is CASNRSGRTGGNQPQHF. Here the CDR3 DNA reads TGTGCCAGCAACAGAAGTGGGAGGACAGGGGGAAATCAGCCCCAGCATTTT.

This clone has just one count. The chain joins TRBV6-5 to TRBJ1-1; the match to TRBD1 covers 10 bases. Unmatched junction bases numbered 3, after V lost 9 bases and J lost 2 bases. The CDR3 is 13 amino acids. Per germline, CDR1 MNHEY and CDR2 SVGAGI. The CDR3 loop reads CASDRGLNTEAFF. For the CDR3, the DNA is TGTGCCAGTGACAGGGGGCTAAACACTGAAGCTTTCTTT.

The rearrangement links TRBV7-9 to TRBJ2-1; TRBD1 agrees at 7 bases. With V trimmed by 5 bases and J by 4 bases, 11 bases remained unmatched. The length of the CDR3 is 16 residues. Germline-derived CDR1 and CDR2 are SEHNR and FQNEAQ (reference sequence). The CDR3 here is CASSPGQMVVYNEQFF. CDR3 nucleotide sequence: TGTGCCAGCAGCCCGGGACAGATGGTTGTTTACAATGAGCAGTTCTTC.

The chain links TRBV9 to TRBJ2-1, with unresolved D. Trimming took 0 bases from V and 6 from J, leaving 7 bases between them. Germline V gene data show CDR1 as SGDLS and CDR2 as YYNGEE. This CDR3 has 13 residues. The CDR3 reads CASSVAGSNEQFF. In DNA form, the CDR3 reads TGTGCCAGCAGCGTAGCTGGCAGCAATGAGCAGTTCTTC.

The chain couples TRBV6-2 or TRBV6-3 to TRBJ2-7; 8 bases line up with TRBD1. V dropped 2 bases and J dropped 2; count of bases not matched to a gene: 11. Germline V gene sequence: CDR1 MNHEY, CDR2 SVGEGT. This CDR3 is built from 17 residues. Written as DNA, the CDR3 is TGTGCCAGCAGTTACCGGCTCGAGATGACAGGGGCCTACGAGCAGTACTTC. It encodes CASSYRLEMTGAYEQYF.